This T cell receptor (beta chain) was sequenced for a study of CD8 T cells in Susac syndrome. When the RNA was reverse transcribed, random hexamers were used with an input of roughly 0.45 to 1 ug. Amplification of TCR beta CDR3 by immunoSEQ multiplex PCR spanned 54 Vbeta and 13 Jbeta. TCRdb re-analysed the immunoSEQ multiplex PCR reads in MiXCR, keeping a single row per CDR3 protein. This sample has approximately 130,000 distinct CDR3 sequences, with about 90% found just once. CDR3 size: 14 residues. V shed 0 bases and J shed 1 base, with 6 bases lying between them. Germline V gene lookup returns CDR1 SGHVS and CDR2 FNYEAQ.

The clonotype originates from a human donor with multiple sclerosis. V is TRBV7-6 and J is TRBJ1-1; D not certain. Input material: CD8+ T cells from PBMCs. CDR3 nucleotides: TGTGCCAGCAGCTTAGCGGAGGCGAACACTGAAGCTTTCTTT. Protein sequence: CASSLAEANTEAFF.